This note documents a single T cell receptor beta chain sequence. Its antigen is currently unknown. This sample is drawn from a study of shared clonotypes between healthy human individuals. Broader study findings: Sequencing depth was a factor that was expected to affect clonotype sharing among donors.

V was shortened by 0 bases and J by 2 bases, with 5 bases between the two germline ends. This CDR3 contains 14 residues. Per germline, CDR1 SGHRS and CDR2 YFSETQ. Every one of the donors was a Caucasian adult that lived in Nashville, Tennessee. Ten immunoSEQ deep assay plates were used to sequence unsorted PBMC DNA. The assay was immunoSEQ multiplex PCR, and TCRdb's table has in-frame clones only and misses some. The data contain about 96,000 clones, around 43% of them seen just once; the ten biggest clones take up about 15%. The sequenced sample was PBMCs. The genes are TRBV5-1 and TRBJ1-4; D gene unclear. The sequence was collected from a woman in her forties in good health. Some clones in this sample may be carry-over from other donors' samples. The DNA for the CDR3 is TGCGCCAGCAGCTTGGAGGCGACTAATGAAAAACTGTTTTTT. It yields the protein CASSLEATNEKLFF.